Following are 17 T cell receptor beta chains from one sample sequenced in a study of control samples from healthy donors and cancer patients. Assay used: immunoSEQ multiplex PCR; TCRdb lists only in-frame clones, some missing. The sample has under 85,000 clones; less than 95% are singletons. Sequenced input: blood. These receptors came from a woman aged 40 to 49 in good health.

The rearrangement links TRBV28 to TRBJ1-1; 7 bases are a match to TRBD1. CDR3 length: 16 residues. Germline V gene lookup returns CDR1 MDHEN and CDR2 SYDVKM. J was trimmed by 2 bases and V by 5 bases; bases with no gene match: 11. CDR3 sequence: CASSIIRDRPNTEAFF. CDR3 coding DNA: TGTGCCAGCAGTATAATCCGGGACAGACCAAACACTGAAGCTTTCTTT.

The J gene is TRBJ2-2, the V gene TRBV4-2, with TRBD2 as a possible D gene (6 bases). Germline V CDR1 and CDR2: LGHNA, YNFKEQ. The ends were cut back, 6 bases at V and 6 bases at J, with 23 bases in the middle. The CDR3 consists of 17 residues. CDR3: CASRGNRGTTAAGELFF. In nucleotides, the CDR3 is TGTGCCAGCAGGGGGAACCGCGGGACCACGGCCGCCGGGGAGCTGTTTTTT.

The chain links TRBV2 to TRBJ1-6; D not certain. V lost 7 bases to trimming and J lost 11 bases, with 12 bases between them. Germline V gene data show CDR1 as SNHLY and CDR2 as FYNNEI. The CDR3 extends over 12 amino acids. CDR3 DNA sequence: TGTGCCAGCAAGGTAGATTCGGCACCCCTCCACTTT. Protein: CASKVDSAPLHF.

The chain employs TRBV3-1 (or the pseudogene TRBV3-2) and TRBJ1-2, with TRBD1 matching 8 bases. Unmatched junction bases numbered 5, after V lost 0 bases and J lost 8 bases. The germline V gene encodes CDR1 LGHDT and CDR2 YNNKEL (reference sequence). The CDR3 extends over 14 amino acids. The DNA for the CDR3 is TGTGCCAGCAGCCAAGATGCAACAGGGGGAGGCTACACCTTC. It codes for CASSQDATGGGYTF.

As for this clone: No conserved phenylalanine or tryptophan is present at the end of the CDR3, so a read error is the likely explanation. Because the CDR3's place on the DNA is in doubt, the DNA is left out and the CDR3 is given as listed by TCRdb. This chain joins TRBV6-1 and TRBJ2-7; the D segment call TRBD2 is taken from the table without a DNA check. Including both end residues, the CDR3 is 13 amino acids long. Germline CDR1 is MNHNS and CDR2 is SASEGT. CDR3 protein: CASSEEFLETPVL.

The CDR3 reads CASSQDRTGGRPYEQYF. The CDR3 nucleotides read TGTGCCAGCAGCCAAGATCGAACAGGGGGGAGACCCTACGAGCAGTACTTC. V and J are TRBV3-1 (or the pseudogene TRBV3-2) and TRBJ2-7; 8 bases are a match to TRBD1. CDR3 length equals 17 residues. Germline V gene data show CDR1 as LGHDT and CDR2 as YNNKEL (reference sequence). J lost 2 bases, V lost 0 bases, and 9 bases had no gene match.

The gene calls are TRBV5-8 and TRBJ2-2; D is uncertain. Germline V gene lookup returns CDR1 SGHTS and CDR2 YDEGEE. V shed 0 bases and J shed 4 bases, with 7 bases lying between them. The CDR3 is 14 residues long. The CDR3 spells CASSLGRFTGELFF. The CDR3 DNA sequence: TGTGCCAGCAGCTTGGGACGCTTCACCGGGGAGCTGTTTTTT.

The chain recombines TRBV10-3 with TRBJ1-1, with TRBD1 as a possible D gene (6 bases). The CDR3 is 18 residues long. The germline CDR1 and CDR2 sequences are ENHRY and SYGVKD. V lost 11 bases, J lost 1 base, and 29 bases lay in between. The CDR3 loop reads CAAGGGYRDILRNTEAFF. As DNA, the CDR3 is TGTGCCGCCGGGGGGGGATACAGGGACATTCTCCGGAACACTGAAGCTTTCTTT.

V and J are TRBV5-6 and TRBJ1-2; TRBD1 might be the D (5 bases). Trimming cost V 4 bases and J 9 bases, with 13 bases left between them. Germline CDR1 SGHDT, CDR2 YYEEEE. The CDR3 covers 12 residues. CDR3 in DNA: TGTGCCAGCAGCGTGGGACGGCCGAGCTACACCTTC. It translates to CASSVGRPSYTF.

The J gene is TRBJ1-4, the V gene TRBV4-3; perhaps TRBD1 as D (5 bases). The CDR3 loop spans 14 amino acids. In germline, CDR1 is LGHNA, CDR2 YSLEER. V shed 7 bases and J shed 8 bases, with 17 bases lying between them. This CDR3 is CASNRRGEGEKLFF. Here the CDR3 DNA reads TGCGCCAGCAACCGACGGGGGGAAGGGGAAAAACTGTTTTTT.

V usage is TRBV5-1 and J usage is TRBJ2-1, with D unresolved. Looked up from germline, CDR1 is SGHRS and CDR2 is YFSETQ. Between the trimmed V and J ends, which lost 1 base and 5 bases, there was a span of 13 bases. The CDR3 spans 15 residues. The CDR3 loop reads CASSLFLQSDNEQFF. Here the CDR3 DNA reads TGCGCCAGCAGCTTGTTTTTACAGAGCGACAATGAGCAGTTCTTC.

J is TRBJ2-7 and V is TRBV3-1 (or the pseudogene TRBV3-2); D might be TRBD2 (5 bases). From germline, CDR1 is LGHDT and CDR2 YNNKEL (reference sequence). Deletions cut 4 bases from V and 6 bases from J, with 16 bases between. CDR3 length: 14 residues. In DNA, the CDR3 is TGTGCCAGCAGCCCCCCGGGATTAACGGGCGAGCAGTACTTC. It specifies CASSPPGLTGEQYF.

This chain connects TRBV6-1 to TRBJ2-2; 9 bases line up with TRBD2. The CDR3 has 15 residues. CDR1 is MNHNS and CDR2 is SASEGT in the germline V gene. The J segment lost 4 bases and the V segment lost 0 bases, leaving 0 bases of the junction unmatched. The CDR3 DNA follows: TGTGCCAGCAGTGAAGCTAGCGGGAGCACCGGGGAGCTGTTTTTT. As protein: CASSEASGSTGELFF.

V usage is TRBV6-5 and J usage is TRBJ2-7; the D gene could be TRBD1 or TRBD2 (5 bases each). This CDR3 has 14 amino acids. Trimming shortened V by 11 bases and J by 5 bases, and 22 bases separated the two germline ends. From germline, CDR1 is MNHEY and CDR2 SVGAGI. CDR3 protein: CAVHRGQPGNEQYF. DNA for the CDR3: TGTGCCGTCCATCGGGGCCAGCCGGGAAACGAGCAGTACTTC.

This chain joins TRBV12-3 or TRBV12-4 and TRBJ2-6; D is uncertain. V lost 8 bases and J lost 0, with 5 bases in between. The CDR3 contains 13 residues. CDR3 in amino acids: CASRVSGANVLTF. CDR3 nucleotide sequence: TGTGCCAGCCGCGTCTCTGGGGCCAACGTCCTGACTTTC.

This clone was seen only a few times. This chain links TRBV5-1 with TRBJ2-2; D gene unclear. Trimming took off 1 base at V and 8 bases at J, with 3 bases between the two ends. The CDR3 sequence is 11 residues long. Germline V CDR1 and CDR2: SGHRS, YFSETQ. The DNA of the CDR3 is TGCGCCAGCAGCTTGCGAGGGGAGCTGTTTTTT. This gives the protein CASSLRGELFF.

The chain joins TRBV18 to TRBJ2-5; no definite D call. The V end lost 3 bases, the J end lost 5 bases, and 16 bases lay between the germline ends. Looked up from germline, CDR1 is KGHSH and CDR2 is LQKENI. There are 15 residues in the CDR3. The CDR3 loop is CASSPRQFDGETQYF. The DNA for the CDR3 is TGTGCCAGCTCACCTCGGCAGTTTGACGGCGAGACCCAGTACTTC.